The TCR beta chain described here comes from a study of control samples from healthy donors and cancer patients. Clones were sequenced by immunoSEQ multiplex PCR, and TCRdb holds only the in-frame ones, with some missing. The profile shows about 140,000 clones, roughly 92% of them singletons. Germline V gene sequence: CDR1 KGHDR, CDR2 SFDVKD. The V gene end was trimmed by 4 bases and the J gene end by 2 bases; junction bases not matched to a gene: 9. The CDR3 covers 16 residues. The chain links TRBV24-1 to TRBJ2-7; 8 nucleotides line up with TRBD1. The TCR originated in a young man in good health. Material: blood. CDR3: CATSDLRTGIAYEQYF. CDR3 nucleotide sequence: TGTGCCACCAGTGACTTAAGGACAGGGATAGCCTACGAGCAGTACTTC.